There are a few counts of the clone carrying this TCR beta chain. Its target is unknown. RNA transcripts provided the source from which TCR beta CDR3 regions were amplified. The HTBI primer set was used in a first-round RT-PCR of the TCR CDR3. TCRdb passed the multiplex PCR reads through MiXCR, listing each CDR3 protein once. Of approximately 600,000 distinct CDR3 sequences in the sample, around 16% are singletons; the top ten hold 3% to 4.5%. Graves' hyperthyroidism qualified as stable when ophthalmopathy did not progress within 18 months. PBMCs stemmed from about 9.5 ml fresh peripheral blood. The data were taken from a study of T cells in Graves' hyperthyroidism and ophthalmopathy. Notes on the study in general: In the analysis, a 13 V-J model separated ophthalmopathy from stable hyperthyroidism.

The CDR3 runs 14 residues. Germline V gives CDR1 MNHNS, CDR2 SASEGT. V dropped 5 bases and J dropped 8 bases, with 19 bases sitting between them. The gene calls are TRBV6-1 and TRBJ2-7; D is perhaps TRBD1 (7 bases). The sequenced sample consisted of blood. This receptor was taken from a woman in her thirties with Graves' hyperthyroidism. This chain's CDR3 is CASSKGTAGTQQYF. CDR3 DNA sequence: TGTGCCAGCAGTAAAGGGACAGCAGGGACTCAGCAGTACTTC.